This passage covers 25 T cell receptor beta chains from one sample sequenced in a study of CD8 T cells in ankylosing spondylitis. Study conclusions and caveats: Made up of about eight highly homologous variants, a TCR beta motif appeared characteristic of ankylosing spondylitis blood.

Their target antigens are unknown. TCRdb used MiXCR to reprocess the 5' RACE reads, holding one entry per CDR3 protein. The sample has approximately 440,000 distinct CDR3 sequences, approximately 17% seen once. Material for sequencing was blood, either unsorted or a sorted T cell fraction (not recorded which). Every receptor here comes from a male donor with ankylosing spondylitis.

The CDR3 spells CASSQDRGNPLYEQFF. CDR3 sequence (DNA): TGCGCCAGCAGCCAAGACAGGGGGAACCCCTTGTATGAGCAGTTCTTC. The chain has TRBV4-1 and TRBJ2-1, with 7 bases aligning to TRBD1. CDR3 size: 16 residues. Germline V lookup: CDR1 MGHRA, CDR2 YSYEKL. The ends lost 0 bases at V and 8 bases at J; junction bases unmatched: 10.

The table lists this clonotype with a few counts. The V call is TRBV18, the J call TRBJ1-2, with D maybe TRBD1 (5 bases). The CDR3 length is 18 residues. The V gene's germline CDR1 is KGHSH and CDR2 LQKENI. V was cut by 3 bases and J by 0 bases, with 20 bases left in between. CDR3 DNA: TGTGCCAGCTCACCTGTTTCACAGGATATACCCACTAACTATGGCTACACCTTC. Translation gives CASSPVSQDIPTNYGYTF.

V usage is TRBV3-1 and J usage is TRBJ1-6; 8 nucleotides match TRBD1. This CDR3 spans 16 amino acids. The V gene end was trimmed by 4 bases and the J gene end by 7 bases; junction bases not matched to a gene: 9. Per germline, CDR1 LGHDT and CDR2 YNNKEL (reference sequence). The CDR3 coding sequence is TGTGCCAGCAGCCGCGGACAGGGACCTGTGAATTCACCCCTCCACTTT. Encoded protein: CASSRGQGPVNSPLHF.

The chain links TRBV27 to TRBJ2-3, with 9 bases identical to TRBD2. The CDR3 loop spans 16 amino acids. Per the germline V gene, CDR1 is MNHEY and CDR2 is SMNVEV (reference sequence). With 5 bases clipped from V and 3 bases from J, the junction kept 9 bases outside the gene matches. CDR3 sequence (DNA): TGTGCCAGCAGTCCGCGGGGGGGCGGGGCAACAGATACGCAGTATTTT. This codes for CASSPRGGGATDTQYF.

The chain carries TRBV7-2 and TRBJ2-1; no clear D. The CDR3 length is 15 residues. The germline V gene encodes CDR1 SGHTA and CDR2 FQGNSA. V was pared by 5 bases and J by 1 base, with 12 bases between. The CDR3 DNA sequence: TGTGCCAGCAGCCCAAGAGCGTTGTCCTACAATGAGCAGTTCTTC. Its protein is CASSPRALSYNEQFF.

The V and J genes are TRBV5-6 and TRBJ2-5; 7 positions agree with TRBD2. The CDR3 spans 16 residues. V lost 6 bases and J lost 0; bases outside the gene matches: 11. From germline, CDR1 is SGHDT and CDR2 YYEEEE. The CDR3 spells CASTPGGGWYQETQYF. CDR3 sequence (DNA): TGTGCCAGCACCCCGGGAGGCGGTTGGTACCAAGAGACCCAGTACTTC. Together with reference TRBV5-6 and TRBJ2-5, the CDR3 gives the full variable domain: DAGVTQSPTHLIKTRGQQVTLRCSPKSGHDTVSWYQQALGQGPQFIFQYYEEEERQRGNFPDRFSGHQFPNYSSELNVNALLLGDSALYLCASTPGGGWYQETQYFGPGTRLLVL.

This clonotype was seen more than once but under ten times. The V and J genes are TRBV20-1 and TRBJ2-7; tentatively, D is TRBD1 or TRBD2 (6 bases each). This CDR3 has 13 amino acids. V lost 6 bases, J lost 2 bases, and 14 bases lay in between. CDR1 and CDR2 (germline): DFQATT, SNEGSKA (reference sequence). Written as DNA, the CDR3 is TGCAGTGCCTTGCGGGACACAGCCTACGAGCAGTACTTC. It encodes CSALRDTAYEQYF.

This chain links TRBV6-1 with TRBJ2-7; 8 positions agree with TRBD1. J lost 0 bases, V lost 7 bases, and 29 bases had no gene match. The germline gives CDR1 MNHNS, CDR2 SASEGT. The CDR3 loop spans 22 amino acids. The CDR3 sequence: CASTPDLSSGTGLLWGSYEQYF. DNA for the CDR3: TGTGCCAGCACCCCGGACTTATCGTCTGGGACAGGACTCCTCTGGGGCTCCTACGAGCAGTACTTC.

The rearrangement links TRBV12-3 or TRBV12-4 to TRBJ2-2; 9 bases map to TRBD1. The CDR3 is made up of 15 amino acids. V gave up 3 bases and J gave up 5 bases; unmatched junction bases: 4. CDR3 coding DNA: TGTGCCAGCAGTTTTCGACAGGGGGGGACCGGGGAGCTGTTTTTT. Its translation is CASSFRQGGTGELFF.

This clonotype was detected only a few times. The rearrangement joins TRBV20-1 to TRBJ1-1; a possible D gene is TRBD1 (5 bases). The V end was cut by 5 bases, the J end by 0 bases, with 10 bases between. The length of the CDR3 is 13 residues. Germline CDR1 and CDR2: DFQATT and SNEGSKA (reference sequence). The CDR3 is CSAPSDMNTEAFF. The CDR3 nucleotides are TGCAGTGCTCCTTCGGACATGAACACTGAAGCTTTCTTT.

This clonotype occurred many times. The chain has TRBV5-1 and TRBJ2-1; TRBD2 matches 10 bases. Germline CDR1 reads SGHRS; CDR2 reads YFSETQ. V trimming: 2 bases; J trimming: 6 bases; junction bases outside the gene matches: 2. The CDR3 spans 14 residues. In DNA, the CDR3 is TGCGCCAGCAGCTTAGCGGGAGGGCCCAATGAGCAGTTCTTC. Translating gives CASSLAGGPNEQFF.

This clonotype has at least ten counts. CDR3 DNA: TGCAGTGCTAGGTTAGCGGGCTACGAGCAGTACTTC. This gives the protein CSARLAGYEQYF. The chain joins TRBV20-1 to TRBJ2-7, with 7 nucleotides matching TRBD2. The CDR3 is 12 residues long. CDR1 is DFQATT, CDR2 SNEGSKA, per germline (reference sequence). The trim removed 3 bases at V and 3 bases at J, leaving 2 bases unmatched.

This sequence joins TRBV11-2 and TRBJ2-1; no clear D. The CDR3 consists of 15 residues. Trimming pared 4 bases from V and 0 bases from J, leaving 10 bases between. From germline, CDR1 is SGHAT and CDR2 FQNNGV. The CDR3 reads CASSSTPSSYNEQFF. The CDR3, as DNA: TGTGCCAGCAGCTCGACTCCCAGCTCCTACAATGAGCAGTTCTTC.

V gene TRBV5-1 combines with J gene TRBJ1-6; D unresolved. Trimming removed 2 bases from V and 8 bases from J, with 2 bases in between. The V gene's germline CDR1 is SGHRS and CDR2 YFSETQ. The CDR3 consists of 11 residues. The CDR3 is CASSFDSPLHF. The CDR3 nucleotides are TGCGCCAGCAGCTTCGATTCACCCCTCCACTTT.

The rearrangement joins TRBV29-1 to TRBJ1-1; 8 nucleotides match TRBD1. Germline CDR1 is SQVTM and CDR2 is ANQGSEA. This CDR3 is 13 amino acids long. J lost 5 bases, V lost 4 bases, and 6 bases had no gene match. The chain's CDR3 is CSVVRTGLTEAFF. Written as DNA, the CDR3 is TGCAGCGTTGTTAGGACAGGGCTGACTGAAGCTTTCTTT.

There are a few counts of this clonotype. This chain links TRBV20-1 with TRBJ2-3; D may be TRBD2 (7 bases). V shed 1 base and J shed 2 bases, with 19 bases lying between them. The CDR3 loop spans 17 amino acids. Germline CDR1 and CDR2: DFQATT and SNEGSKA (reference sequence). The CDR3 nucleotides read TGCAGTGCTAGAGCAGGATCGGGGGGCGCGAACACAGATACGCAGTATTTT. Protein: CSARAGSGGANTDTQYF.

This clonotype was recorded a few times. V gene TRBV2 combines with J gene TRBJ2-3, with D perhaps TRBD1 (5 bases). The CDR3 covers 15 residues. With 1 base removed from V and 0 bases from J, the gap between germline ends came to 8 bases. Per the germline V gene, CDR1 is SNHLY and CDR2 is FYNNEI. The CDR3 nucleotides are TGTGCCAGCAGTGAAGAGGCAGGGAGCACAGATACGCAGTATTTT. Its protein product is CASSEEAGSTDTQYF.

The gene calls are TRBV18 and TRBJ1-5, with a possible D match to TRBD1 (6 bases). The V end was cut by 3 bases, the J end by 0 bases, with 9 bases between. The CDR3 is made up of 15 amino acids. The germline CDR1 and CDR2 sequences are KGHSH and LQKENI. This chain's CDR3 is CASSPGANSNQPQHF. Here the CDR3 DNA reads TGTGCCAGCTCACCGGGGGCGAATAGCAATCAGCCCCAGCATTTT.

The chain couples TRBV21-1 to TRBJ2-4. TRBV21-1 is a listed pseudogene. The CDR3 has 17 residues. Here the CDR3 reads CASSKAMISLAKNIQYF. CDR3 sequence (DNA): TGTGCCAGCAGCAAAGCTATGATAAGCCTAGCCAAAAACATTCAGTACTTC.

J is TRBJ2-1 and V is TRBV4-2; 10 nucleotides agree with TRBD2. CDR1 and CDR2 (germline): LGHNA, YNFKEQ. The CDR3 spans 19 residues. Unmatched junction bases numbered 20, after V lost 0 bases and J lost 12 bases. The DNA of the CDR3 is TGTGCCAGCAGCCAAGAAGCTAGCGGGAGAGTCGGAGCGGGTATTGGGCAGTTCTTC. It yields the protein CASSQEASGRVGAGIGQFF.

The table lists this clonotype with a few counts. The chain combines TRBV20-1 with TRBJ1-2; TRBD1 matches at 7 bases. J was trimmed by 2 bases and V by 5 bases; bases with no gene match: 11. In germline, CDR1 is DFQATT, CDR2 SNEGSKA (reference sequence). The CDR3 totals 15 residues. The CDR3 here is CSAGPQDRMNYGYTF. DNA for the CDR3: TGCAGTGCTGGTCCCCAGGACAGGATGAACTATGGCTACACCTTC.

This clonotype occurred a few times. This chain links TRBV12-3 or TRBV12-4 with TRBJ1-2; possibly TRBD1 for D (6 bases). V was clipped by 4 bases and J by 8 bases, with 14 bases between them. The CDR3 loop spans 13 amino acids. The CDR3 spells CASSSRGNQGYTF. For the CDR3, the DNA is TGTGCCAGCAGTTCGAGGGGGAATCAGGGCTACACCTTC.

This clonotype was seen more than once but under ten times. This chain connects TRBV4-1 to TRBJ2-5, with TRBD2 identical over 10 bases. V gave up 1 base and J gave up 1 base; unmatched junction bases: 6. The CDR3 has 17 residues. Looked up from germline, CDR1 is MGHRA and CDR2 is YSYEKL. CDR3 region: CASSQVSSGGAQETQYF. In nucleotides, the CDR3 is TGCGCCAGCAGCCAAGTCTCGAGCGGGGGGGCCCAAGAGACCCAGTACTTC.

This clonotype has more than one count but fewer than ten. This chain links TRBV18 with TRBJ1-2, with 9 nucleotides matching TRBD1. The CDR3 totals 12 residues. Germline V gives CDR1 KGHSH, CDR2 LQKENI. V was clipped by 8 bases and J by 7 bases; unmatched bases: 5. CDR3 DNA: TGTGCCAGCACGGACAGGGGAGGTGGCTACACCTTC. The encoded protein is CASTDRGGGYTF.

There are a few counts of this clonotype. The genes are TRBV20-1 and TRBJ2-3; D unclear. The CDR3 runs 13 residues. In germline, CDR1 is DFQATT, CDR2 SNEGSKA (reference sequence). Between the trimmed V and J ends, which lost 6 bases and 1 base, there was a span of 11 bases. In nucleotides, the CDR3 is TGCAGTGCCCCCCGCATAGGCACAGATACGCAGTATTTT. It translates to CSAPRIGTDTQYF.